The TCR beta chain under discussion was sequenced for a study of cytomegalovirus exposure and HLA in healthy donors. Overall study results and limits: In a later analysis, HLA-associated TCR beta chains were more clonally expanded than equally common others.

About this clone: What it binds is unknown.

The CDR3 sequence is 14 residues long. V dropped 4 bases and J dropped 5 bases, with 11 bases sitting between them. Germline CDR1 and CDR2: LNHDA and SQIVND (reference sequence). Use of 60 Vbeta and 13 Jbeta primers characterized the PCR. The protocol was immunoSEQ multiplex PCR, while the TCRdb copy is restricted to in-frame clones and leaves out a portion. The sample carries 120,000 or so clones, roughly 70% recorded once. The clonotype comes from a woman aged 40 to 50 in good health and CMV-seronegative. The sequenced sample was PBMCs. This sequence joins TRBV19 and TRBJ1-4, with a weak D call TRBD1 (5 bases). CDR3 bases: TGTGCCAGTAGTAGCGGTTACAGGAATGAAAAACTGTTTTTT. This translates into CASSSGYRNEKLFF.